One sample yielded the 18 T cell receptor beta chains listed below, sequenced in a study of blood T cells in healthy people across ages. PCR was performed a second time for about 6 to 12 cycles using a sample-barcoded 5' primer and a J-beta primer mix. TCRdb reprocessed the 5' RACE reads via MiXCR and lists one record per CDR3 protein. The profile covers 1.5 million to 1.8 million distinct CDR3 sequences, with roughly two fifths appearing a single time and about 4.1% taken by the ten largest. Sequencing was performed on blood. These receptor sequences come from a woman aged 18-30 years in good health.

In its sample, this clonotype was seen a few times. The gene calls are TRBV4-3 and TRBJ2-1; a possible D gene is TRBD1 (6 bases). The DNA end is a closer match to TRBJ2-7, so the J assignment may be wrong. The CDR3 is made up of 16 amino acids. The V gene's germline CDR1 is LGHNA and CDR2 YSLEER. The CDR3 is CASSQGTGIAYNEQYF. The CDR3 region has the DNA TGCGCCAGCAGCCAGGGAACAGGGATCGCCTACAATGAGCAGTACTTC.

The genes are TRBV6-5 and TRBJ1-2; TRBD1 agrees at 8 bases. V gave up 7 bases and J gave up 7 bases; unmatched junction bases: 8. The germline V gene has CDR1 MNHEY and CDR2 SVGAGI. This CDR3 has 13 residues. DNA of the CDR3: TGTGCCAGCAAAAAGACAGGGGCTGGTGGCTACACCTTC. This gives the protein CASKKTGAGGYTF.

A few counts support this clonotype. V and J are TRBV6-2 or TRBV6-3 and TRBJ1-1, with a weak D call TRBD1 (5 bases). Germline CDR1 reads MNHEY; CDR2 reads SVGEGT. The CDR3 sequence is 15 residues long. Trimming left V 0 bases short and J 3 bases short, with 11 bases between. CDR3 in amino acids: CASSYSTGGHTEAFF. DNA for the CDR3: TGTGCCAGCAGTTACTCGACGGGGGGTCACACTGAAGCTTTCTTT.

The rearrangement uses TRBV15 and TRBJ2-5; D is unclear. The end of the DNA fits TRBJ2-1 better, so the J call may be wrong. CDR3 length equals 14 residues. Germline V gene lookup returns CDR1 LNHNV and CDR2 YYDKDF (reference sequence). The CDR3 reads CATSRDRIQETQFF. The CDR3 nucleotides are TGTGCCACCAGCAGAGACAGGATCCAAGAGACCCAGTTCTTC.

V usage is TRBV21-1 and J usage is TRBJ1-4; the D call in the table, TRBD1, was not verified against the DNA. TRBV21-1 is a pseudogene locus. This CDR3 is 11 amino acids long. CDR3 in amino acids: CAIPLGEKLFF. The CDR3 DNA sequence: TGTGCCATCCCGTTGGGTGAAAAACTGTTTTTT.

The CDR3 DNA sequence: TGCGCCAGCAGCCAAGAATTGATCTACAATGAGCAGTACTTC. Translation: CASSQELIYNEQYF. V gene TRBV4-3 combines with J gene TRBJ2-1; the D is unclear. The DNA end lines up better with TRBJ2-7; the J call may be wrong. The CDR3 runs to 14 residues. From germline, CDR1 is LGHNA and CDR2 YSLEER.

This chain uses TRBV20-1 with TRBJ2-1; D is unclear. The CDR3 extends over 13 amino acids. V lost 3 bases and J 4 bases, leaving 10 bases between the germline ends. Germline V gene data show CDR1 as DFQATT and CDR2 as SNEGSKA (reference sequence). The CDR3 DNA reads TGCAGTGCTAGTCTACAGAGTTACAATGAGCAGTTCTTC. Translated, it gives CSASLQSYNEQFF.

This clonotype occurred a few times. The chain links TRBV9 to TRBJ2-3, with D perhaps given as TRBD1 or TRBD2 (5 bases each). V lost 2 bases and J 6 bases, leaving 19 bases between the germline ends. The CDR3 covers 16 residues. Germline V gene data show CDR1 as SGDLS and CDR2 as YYNGEE. The DNA for the CDR3 is TGTGCCAGCAGCGTTTCGATGGGACGCTCCTTGGATACGCAGTATTTT. It codes for CASSVSMGRSLDTQYF.

The chain is built from TRBV7-2 and TRBJ2-3; D ambiguous. The CDR3 contains 12 residues. Germline lookup yields CDR1 SGHTA and CDR2 FQGNSA. V lost 5 bases, J lost 6 bases, and 9 bases lay in between. In DNA form, the CDR3 reads TGTGCCAGCAGCCTCCATCCGGATACGCAGTATTTT. Protein product: CASSLHPDTQYF.

This clonotype has a count of ten or more. The chain uses TRBV11-2 and TRBJ2-1; 8 bases line up with TRBD2. CDR1 is SGHAT, CDR2 FQNNGV, per germline. The CDR3 is 16 residues long. Trimming removed 6 bases from V and 6 bases from J; junction bases left unmatched: 13. The CDR3 protein is CASRRPSGGRGNEQFF. The DNA of the CDR3 is TGTGCCAGCAGGAGGCCCAGCGGGGGTAGAGGCAATGAGCAGTTCTTC.

This clonotype has only one observation. CDR3 in DNA: TGTGCCAGCGGGGCAGGGGCCTCCGAGCAGTACTTC. Translating gives CASGAGASEQYF. This chain uses TRBV6-1 with TRBJ2-7; possibly TRBD1 for D (6 bases). CDR1 is MNHNS, CDR2 SASEGT, per germline. Trimming removed 8 bases at V and 6 bases at J, with 14 bases between. The CDR3 covers 12 residues.

The V call is TRBV30, the J call TRBJ2-7; no definite D call. V lost 3 bases to trimming and J lost 0 bases, with 9 bases between them. The CDR3 is 13 residues long. The V gene's germline CDR1 is GTSNPN and CDR2 SVGIG (reference sequence). The CDR3, as DNA: TGTGCCTGGAGGAGATTGGACTCCTACGAGCAGTACTTC. Translation: CAWRRLDSYEQYF.

Points on this clonotype: An end of the junction does not agree with germline; a read error may underlie this. V is TRBV7-7 and J is TRBJ2-5; maybe TRBD2 (5 bases). The germline V gene encodes CDR1 SSHAT and CDR2 FNYEAQ (reference sequence). This CDR3 spans 15 amino acids. CDR3 region: CASSLAHRIQETQYF. CDR3 coding DNA: TGTGCTAGCAGCTTAGCGCACAGAATTCAAGAGACCCAGTACTTC.

The chain combines TRBV6-2 or TRBV6-3 with TRBJ2-1; D unclear. Germline V gene sequence: CDR1 MNHEY, CDR2 SVGEGT. The V and J ends lost 6 bases and 2 bases respectively, with 11 bases between them. CDR3 length equals 14 residues. The DNA of the CDR3 is TGTGCCAGCAGGCTCGCCGGCCCCTACAATGAGCAGTTCTTC. Translating it yields CASRLAGPYNEQFF.

This clonotype has only a few counts. This CDR3 reads CAISNTGSYGYTF. The CDR3 bases are TGTGCCATCAGCAATACAGGAAGCTATGGCTACACCTTC. The chain combines TRBV10-3 with TRBJ1-2, with D possibly being TRBD1 (5 bases). There are 13 residues in the CDR3. Trimming removed 6 bases from V and 4 bases from J, with 12 bases in between. Looked up from germline, CDR1 is ENHRY and CDR2 is SYGVKD.

This chain links TRBV6-2 or TRBV6-3 with TRBJ2-5; D uncertain. The germline V and J ends were trimmed by 6 bases and 0 bases, with 14 bases remaining between them. Per germline, CDR1 MNHEY and CDR2 SVGEGT. This CDR3 is built from 15 residues. The CDR3 DNA sequence: TGTGCCAGCAGCCCAATGGCCGGGTACCAAGAGACCCAGTACTTC. The encoded protein is CASSPMAGYQETQYF.

The chain recombines TRBV2 with TRBJ2-4, with a possible D match to TRBD2 (6 bases). The length of the CDR3 is 14 residues. Germline CDR1 SNHLY, CDR2 FYNNEI. Trimming cost V 8 bases and J 0 bases, with 11 bases left between them. CDR3 coding DNA: TGTGCCAGCCGCCAGCGGGTAGCCAAAAACATTCAGTACTTC. This sequence encodes CASRQRVAKNIQYF.

This rearrangement joins TRBV29-1 to TRBJ2-3; tentatively, D is TRBD1 or TRBD2 (5 bases each). The CDR3 is 14 amino acids. CDR1 is SQVTM, CDR2 ANQGSEA, per germline. V was cut by 2 bases and J by 2 bases, with 11 bases left in between. The CDR3 here is CSVETGQHTDTQYF. In DNA, the CDR3 is TGCAGCGTTGAAACGGGGCAACACACAGATACGCAGTATTTT.